This TCR beta chain comes out of a study of identical twins. The study, taken as a whole, reports: Weaker excess twin sharing was observed in beta out-of-frame sequences. Sequences that were out-of-frame, alpha and twin-shared displayed an excess of low generation probability.

CDR1 and CDR2 (germline): DFQATT, SNEGSKA (reference sequence). V was pared by 4 bases and J by 3 bases, with 5 bases of the junction left unmatched. This CDR3 has 14 residues. On this clonotype itself: Its antigen remains unknown.

Each CDR3 protein is one row after TCRdb ran MiXCR on the 5' RACE reads. The sample includes 500,000 or so distinct CDR3 sequences, roughly an eighth seen only once; the top ten take about 1%. This sample also belongs to another study, concerning yellow fever vaccine responses in identical twins.

Sequencing was done on a sample of CD4+ T cells sorted from blood. This chain uses TRBV20-1 with TRBJ2-1, with TRBD2 matching over 8 bases. The sequence derives from a woman under 30 in good health. Here the CDR3 reads CSATVAGSYNEQFF. CDR3 DNA: TGCAGTGCTACTGTAGCGGGAAGCTACAATGAGCAGTTCTTC.